A single TCR beta chain is shown here with its context. These data originate in a study of long-term antiretroviral therapy in people with HIV. The immunoSEQ assay was v3.0, run at survey level. Profiled with immunoSEQ multiplex PCR; TCRdb holds only in-frame clones, not every one. In the table there are about 19,000 clones, 87% of which are singletons. The sequencing used unsorted PBMCs, collected 2.1 years after starting antiretroviral therapy. The source is a man aged 18 to 35 with HIV.

CDR3 protein: CASSRDRGSNQPQHF. The CDR3 nucleotides read TGTGCCAGCAGCCGAGACAGGGGTAGCAATCAGCCCCAGCATTTT. The chain joins TRBV5-6 to TRBJ1-5; 8 bases match TRBD1. The CDR3 covers 15 residues. Looked up from germline, CDR1 is SGHDT and CDR2 is YYEEEE. V shed 4 bases and J 0 bases; nucleotides not matched to a gene: 3.